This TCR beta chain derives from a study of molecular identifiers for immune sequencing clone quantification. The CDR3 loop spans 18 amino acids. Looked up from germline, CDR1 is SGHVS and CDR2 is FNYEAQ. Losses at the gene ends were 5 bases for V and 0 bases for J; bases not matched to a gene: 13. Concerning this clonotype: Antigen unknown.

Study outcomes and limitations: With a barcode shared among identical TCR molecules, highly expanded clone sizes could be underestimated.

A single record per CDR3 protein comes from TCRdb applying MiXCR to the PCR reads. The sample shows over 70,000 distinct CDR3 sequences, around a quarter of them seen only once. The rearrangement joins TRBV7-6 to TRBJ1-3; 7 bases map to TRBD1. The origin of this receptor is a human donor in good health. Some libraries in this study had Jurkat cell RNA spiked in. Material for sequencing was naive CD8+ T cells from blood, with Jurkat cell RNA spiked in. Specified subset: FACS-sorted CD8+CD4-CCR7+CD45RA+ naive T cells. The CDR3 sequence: CASSLRFPGQISGNTIYF. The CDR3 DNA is TGTGCCAGCAGCCTTCGTTTCCCGGGACAGATCTCTGGAAACACCATATATTTT.